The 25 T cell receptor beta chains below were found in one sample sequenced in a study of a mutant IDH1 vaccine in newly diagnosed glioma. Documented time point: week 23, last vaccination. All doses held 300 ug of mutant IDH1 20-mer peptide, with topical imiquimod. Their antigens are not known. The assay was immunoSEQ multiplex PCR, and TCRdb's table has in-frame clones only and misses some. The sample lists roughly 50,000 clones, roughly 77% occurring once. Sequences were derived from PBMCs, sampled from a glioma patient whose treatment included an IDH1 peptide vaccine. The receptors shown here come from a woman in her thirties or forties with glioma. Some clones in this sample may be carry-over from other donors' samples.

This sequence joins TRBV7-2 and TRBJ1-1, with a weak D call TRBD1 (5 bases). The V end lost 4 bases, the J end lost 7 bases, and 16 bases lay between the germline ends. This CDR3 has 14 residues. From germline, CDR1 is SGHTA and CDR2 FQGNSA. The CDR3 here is CASSSSRGLLEAFF. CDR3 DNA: TGTGCCAGCAGCTCCTCGCGGGGCTTGCTTGAAGCTTTCTTT.

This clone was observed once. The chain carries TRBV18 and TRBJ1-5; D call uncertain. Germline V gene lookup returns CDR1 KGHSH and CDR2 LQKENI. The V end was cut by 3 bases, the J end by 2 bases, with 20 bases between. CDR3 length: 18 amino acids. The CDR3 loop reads CASSPIESSIIGNQPQHF. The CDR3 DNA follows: TGTGCCAGCTCACCTATCGAGTCGTCGATCATCGGCAATCAGCCCCAGCATTTT.

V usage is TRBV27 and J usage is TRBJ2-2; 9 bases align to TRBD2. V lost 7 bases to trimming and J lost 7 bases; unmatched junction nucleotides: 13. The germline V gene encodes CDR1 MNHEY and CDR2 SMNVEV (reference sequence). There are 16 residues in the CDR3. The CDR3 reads CASTFSGGETSGELFF. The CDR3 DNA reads TGTGCCAGCACCTTTAGCGGGGGCGAAACCAGCGGGGAGCTGTTTTTT.

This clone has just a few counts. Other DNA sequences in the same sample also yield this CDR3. Here the CDR3 reads CASSLQGTGANVLTF. CDR3 DNA: TGCGCCAGCAGCTTACAGGGAACTGGGGCCAACGTCCTGACTTTC. V and J are TRBV5-1 and TRBJ2-6; TRBD1 is a possible D gene (6 bases). Germline V lookup: CDR1 SGHRS, CDR2 YFSETQ. Between the trimmed V and J ends, which lost 2 bases and 2 bases, there was a span of 8 bases. This CDR3 comprises 15 residues.

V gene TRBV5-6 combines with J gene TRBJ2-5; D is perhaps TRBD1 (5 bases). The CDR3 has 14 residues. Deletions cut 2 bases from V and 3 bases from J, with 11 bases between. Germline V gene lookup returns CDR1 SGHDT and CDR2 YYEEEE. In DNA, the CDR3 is TGTGCCAGCAGCTTCTACAGGTCGGAAGAGACCCAGTACTTC. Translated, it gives CASSFYRSEETQYF.

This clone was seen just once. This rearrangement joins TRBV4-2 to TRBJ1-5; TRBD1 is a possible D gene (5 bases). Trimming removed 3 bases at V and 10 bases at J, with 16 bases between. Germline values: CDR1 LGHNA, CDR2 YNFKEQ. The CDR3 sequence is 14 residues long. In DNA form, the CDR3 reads TGTGCCAGCAGCCATGGGGGGGATCGGCGTCCCCAGCATTTT. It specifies CASSHGGDRRPQHF.

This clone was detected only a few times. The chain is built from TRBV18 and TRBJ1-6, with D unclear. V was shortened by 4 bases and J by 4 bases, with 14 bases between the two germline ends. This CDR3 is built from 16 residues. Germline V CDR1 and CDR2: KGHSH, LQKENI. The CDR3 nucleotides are TGTGCCAGCTCACATCTCAAAGAACGTTATAATTCACCCCTCCACTTT. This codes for CASSHLKERYNSPLHF.

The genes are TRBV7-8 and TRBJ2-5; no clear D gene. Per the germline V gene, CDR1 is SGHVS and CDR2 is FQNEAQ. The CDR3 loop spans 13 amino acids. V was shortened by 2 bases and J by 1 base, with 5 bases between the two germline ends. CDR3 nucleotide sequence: TGTGCCAGCAGCTTAAACAGCCAAGAGACCCAGTACTTC. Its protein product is CASSLNSQETQYF.

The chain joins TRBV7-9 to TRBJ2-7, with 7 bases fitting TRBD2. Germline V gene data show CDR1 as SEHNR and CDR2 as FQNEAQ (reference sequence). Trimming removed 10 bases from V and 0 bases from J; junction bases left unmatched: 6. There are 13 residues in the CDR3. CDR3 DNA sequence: TGTGCCACCGCGGGGGATCCCTCCTACGAGCAGTACTTC. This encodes CATAGDPSYEQYF.

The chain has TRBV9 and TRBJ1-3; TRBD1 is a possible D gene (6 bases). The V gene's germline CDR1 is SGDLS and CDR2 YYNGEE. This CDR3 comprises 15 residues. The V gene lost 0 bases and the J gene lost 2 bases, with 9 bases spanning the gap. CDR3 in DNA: TGTGCCAGCAGCGTAGGTGGGGGCCCTGGAAACACCATATATTTT. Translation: CASSVGGGPGNTIYF.

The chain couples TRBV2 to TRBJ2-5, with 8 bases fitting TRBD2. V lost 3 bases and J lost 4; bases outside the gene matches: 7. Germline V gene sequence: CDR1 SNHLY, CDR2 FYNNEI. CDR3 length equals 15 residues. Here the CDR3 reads CASSEPGLGGETQYF. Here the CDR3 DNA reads TGTGCCAGCAGTGAGCCGGGACTAGGGGGAGAGACCCAGTACTTC.

The CDR3 here is CASSPRTGNGYTF. The DNA for the CDR3 is TGTGCCAGTAGTCCCAGAACAGGGAATGGCTACACCTTC. This chain connects TRBV19 to TRBJ1-2, with D maybe TRBD1 (6 bases). Germline assignment: CDR1 LNHDA and CDR2 SQIVND (reference sequence). CDR3 length: 13 residues. V was pared by 5 bases and J by 6 bases, with 13 bases between.

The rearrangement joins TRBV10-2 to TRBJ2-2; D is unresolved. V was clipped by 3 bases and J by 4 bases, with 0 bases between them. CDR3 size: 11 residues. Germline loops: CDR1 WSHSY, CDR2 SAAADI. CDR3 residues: CASSDTGELFF. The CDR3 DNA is TGCGCCAGCAGTGACACCGGGGAGCTGTTTTTT.

For the CDR3, the DNA is TGTGCCAGCTCACCTAGCGGGGGCACAGATACGCAGTATTTT. It yields the protein CASSPSGGTDTQYF. The genes are TRBV18 and TRBJ2-3, with TRBD2 matching 8 bases. Germline lookup yields CDR1 KGHSH and CDR2 LQKENI. Trimming removed 3 bases from V and 1 base from J; junction bases left unmatched: 0. This CDR3 comprises 14 residues.

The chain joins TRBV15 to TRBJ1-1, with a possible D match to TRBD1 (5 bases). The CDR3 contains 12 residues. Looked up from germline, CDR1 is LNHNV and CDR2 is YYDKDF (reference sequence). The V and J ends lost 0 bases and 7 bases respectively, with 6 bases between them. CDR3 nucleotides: TGTGCCACCAGCAGAGAGGGGGGTGAAGCTTTCTTT. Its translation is CATSREGGEAFF.

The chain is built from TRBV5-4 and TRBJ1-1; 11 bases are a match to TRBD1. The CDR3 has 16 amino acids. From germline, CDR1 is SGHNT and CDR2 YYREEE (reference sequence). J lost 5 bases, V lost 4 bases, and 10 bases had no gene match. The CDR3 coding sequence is TGTGCCAGCAGCAAGACAGGACAGGGGGCGCATACTGAAGCTTTCTTT. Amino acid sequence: CASSKTGQGAHTEAFF.

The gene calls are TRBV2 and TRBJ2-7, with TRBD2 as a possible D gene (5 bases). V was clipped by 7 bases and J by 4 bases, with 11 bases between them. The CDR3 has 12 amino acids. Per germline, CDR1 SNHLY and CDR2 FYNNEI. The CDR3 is CASTQQRYEQYF. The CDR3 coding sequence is TGTGCCAGCACGCAGCAGCGGTACGAGCAGTACTTC.

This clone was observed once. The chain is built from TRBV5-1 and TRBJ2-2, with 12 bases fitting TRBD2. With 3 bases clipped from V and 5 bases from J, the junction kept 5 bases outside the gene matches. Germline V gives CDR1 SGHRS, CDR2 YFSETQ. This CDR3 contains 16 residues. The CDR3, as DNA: TGCGCCAGCAGCTCTCCTAGCGGGGGGGTGACCGGGGAGCTGTTTTTT. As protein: CASSSPSGGVTGELFF.

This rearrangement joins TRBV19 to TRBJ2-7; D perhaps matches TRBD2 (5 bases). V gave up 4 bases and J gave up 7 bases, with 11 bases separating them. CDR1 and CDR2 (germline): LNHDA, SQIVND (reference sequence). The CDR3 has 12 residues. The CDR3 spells CASSTGNGEQYF. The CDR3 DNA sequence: TGTGCCAGTAGTACCGGGAATGGAGAGCAGTACTTC.

CDR3 nucleotides: TGTGCCTGGAGTGTGGTCAGGGGACCTTATAGCAATCAGCCCCAGCATTTT. As protein: CAWSVVRGPYSNQPQHF. The rearrangement uses TRBV30 and TRBJ1-5; the D gene is possibly TRBD1 (6 bases). CDR3 size: 17 residues. Germline CDR1 and CDR2: GTSNPN and SVGIG (reference sequence). Trimming stripped 0 bases from V and 0 bases from J, with 15 bases between.

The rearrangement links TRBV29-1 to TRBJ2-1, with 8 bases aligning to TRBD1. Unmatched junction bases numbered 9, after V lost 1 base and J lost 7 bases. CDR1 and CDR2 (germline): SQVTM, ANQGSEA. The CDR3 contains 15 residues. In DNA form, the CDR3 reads TGCAGCGTTGAAGTTCGGACAGGGAGGAGGAATGAGCAGTTCTTC. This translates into CSVEVRTGRRNEQFF.

The CDR3 sequence is CAWSVWAGGLGFGEKLFF. CDR3 in DNA: TGTGCCTGGAGTGTATGGGCAGGGGGGCTCGGCTTCGGGGAAAAACTGTTTTTT. The chain has TRBV30 and TRBJ1-4; 7 nucleotides line up with TRBD1. The CDR3 extends over 18 amino acids. Germline V lookup: CDR1 GTSNPN, CDR2 SVGIG (reference sequence). V gave up 0 bases and J gave up 8 bases; unmatched junction bases: 18. Looking up the rest from reference TRBV30 and TRBJ1-4 gives the full variable domain: SQTIHQWPATLVQPVGSPLSLECTVEGTSNPNLYWYRQAAGRGLQLLFYSVGIGQISSEVPQNLSASRPQDRQFILSSKKLLLSDSGFYLCAWSVWAGGLGFGEKLFFGSGTQLSVL.

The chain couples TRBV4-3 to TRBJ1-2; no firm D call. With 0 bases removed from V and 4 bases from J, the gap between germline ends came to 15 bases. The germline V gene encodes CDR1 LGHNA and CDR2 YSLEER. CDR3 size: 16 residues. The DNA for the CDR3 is TGCGCCAGCAGCCAAGAGGGCAGCCTCGGAGGCTATGGCTACACCTTC. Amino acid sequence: CASSQEGSLGGYGYTF.

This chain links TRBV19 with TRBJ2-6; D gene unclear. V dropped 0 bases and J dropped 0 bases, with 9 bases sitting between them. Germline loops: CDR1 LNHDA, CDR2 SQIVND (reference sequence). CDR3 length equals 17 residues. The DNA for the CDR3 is TGTGCCAGTAGTATAGATCTCAGGTTCTCTGGGGCCAACGTCCTGACTTTC. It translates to CASSIDLRFSGANVLTF.

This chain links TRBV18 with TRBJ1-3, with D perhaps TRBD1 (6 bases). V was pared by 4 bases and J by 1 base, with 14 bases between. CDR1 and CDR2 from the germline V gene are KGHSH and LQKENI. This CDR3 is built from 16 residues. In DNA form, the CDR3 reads TGTGCCAGCTCACGCCCCGGGGGCCCATCTGGAAACACCATATATTTT. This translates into CASSRPGGPSGNTIYF.